Below are 28 T cell receptor beta chains sequenced from a single sample in a study of beta chain features in type 1 diabetes. TCRB transcripts that were expressed got sequenced, as all of the isolated RNA had been reverse transcribed. Data came from immunoSEQ multiplex PCR; TCRdb stores just in-frame clones and leaves some out. The sample has roughly 240,000 clones, around an eighth seen once. Sequenced input: naive CD4+ T cells from blood. The receptors here all came from a woman between 40 and 55 years old in good health.

This clone is a singleton in its sample. The V and J genes are TRBV7-2 and TRBJ2-7, with 9 bases identical to TRBD1. Trimming cost V 5 bases and J 6 bases; bases outside gene matches: 8. This CDR3 is 14 amino acids long. Germline-derived CDR1 and CDR2 are SGHTA and FQGNSA. The CDR3 loop is CASSVGQGGGEQYF. CDR3 coding DNA: TGTGCCAGCAGCGTGGGACAGGGAGGTGGCGAGCAGTACTTC. The full variable domain, its missing parts supplied by reference TRBV7-2 and TRBJ2-7, is GAGVSQSPSNKVTEKGKDVELRCDPISGHTALYWYRQSLGQGLEFLIYFQGNSAPDKSGLPSDRFSAERTGGSVSTLTIQRTQQEDSAVYLCASSVGQGGGEQYFGPGTRLTVT.

The J gene is TRBJ1-2, the V gene TRBV5-8; tentatively, D is TRBD1 (5 bases). V lost 0 bases and J 8 bases, leaving 14 bases between the germline ends. This CDR3 has 14 amino acids. Germline CDR1 reads SGHTS; CDR2 reads YDEGEE. CDR3 in DNA: TGTGCCAGCAGCTTGGGACAGCCTGTGGGAGGCTACACCTTC. This encodes CASSLGQPVGGYTF.

The V gene is TRBV19, the J gene TRBJ2-7; the match to TRBD2 covers 7 bases. The V segment lost 3 bases and the J segment 3 bases; nucleotides outside the gene matches: 5. Germline CDR1 and CDR2: LNHDA and SQIVND (reference sequence). The CDR3 length is 14 residues. The CDR3, as DNA: TGTGCCAGTAGTATGTGGGGGGGGGACTACGAGCAGTACTTC. It is translated as CASSMWGGDYEQYF.

This clone turned up a few times. The rearrangement links TRBV4-1 to TRBJ1-5; D might be TRBD1 (5 bases). The CDR3 has 13 residues. The germline V gene has CDR1 MGHRA and CDR2 YSYEKL. V lost 0 bases to trimming and J lost 7 bases, with 7 bases between them. As DNA, the CDR3 is TGCGCCAGCAGCCAAGACAGGGCCCAGCCCCAGCATTTT. This codes for CASSQDRAQPQHF.

In its sample, this clone was seen a few times. The chain recombines TRBV5-1 with TRBJ2-1, with TRBD2 matching 9 bases. Germline V gives CDR1 SGHRS, CDR2 YFSETQ. The junction had 6 bases not matched to a gene; V was cut back by 2 bases and J by 9 bases. This CDR3 is 14 amino acids long. In nucleotides, the CDR3 is TGCGCCAGCAGCTTCGATAGCGGGGGAGGTGAGCAGTTCTTC. Translated: CASSFDSGGGEQFF.

The chain recombines TRBV11-2 with TRBJ1-5, with 11 bases aligning to TRBD1. The CDR3 covers 14 residues. Germline lookup yields CDR1 SGHAT and CDR2 FQNNGV. V was pared by 3 bases and J by 11 bases, with 6 bases of the junction left unmatched. The CDR3 reads CASSFGGDRGTQHF. The CDR3 DNA reads TGTGCCAGCAGCTTTGGTGGGGACAGGGGGACCCAGCATTTT.

This clone came up a few times. The chain couples TRBV5-1 to TRBJ1-1; 11 positions match TRBD1. V shed 3 bases, J shed 4 bases, and the junction held 2 bases outside the gene matches. Germline V lookup: CDR1 SGHRS, CDR2 YFSETQ. The CDR3 sequence is 14 residues long. CDR3 loop: CASSSGTGGTEAFF. CDR3 coding DNA: TGCGCCAGCAGCTCCGGGACAGGGGGCACTGAAGCTTTCTTT.

This chain connects TRBV2 to TRBJ1-1; 7 nucleotides agree with TRBD1. The CDR3 is 15 amino acids. The J segment lost 0 bases and the V segment lost 6 bases, leaving 7 bases of the junction unmatched. Looked up from germline, CDR1 is SNHLY and CDR2 is FYNNEI. CDR3 region: CASRDRQGMNTEAFF. The CDR3 DNA sequence: TGTGCCAGCAGGGACAGACAGGGAATGAACACTGAAGCTTTCTTT.

V and J are TRBV6-5 and TRBJ2-3; 7 nucleotides line up with TRBD1. The germline V gene has CDR1 MNHEY and CDR2 SVGAGI. With V trimmed by 5 bases and J by 4 bases, 6 bases remained unmatched. The CDR3 totals 14 residues. CDR3 nucleotides: TGTGCCAGCAGTGTACAGGGGTTTGCAGATACGCAGTATTTT. This encodes CASSVQGFADTQYF.

V is TRBV5-1 and J is TRBJ2-5, with 8 bases aligning to TRBD1. V gave up 7 bases and J gave up 7 bases; unmatched junction bases: 9. The CDR3 is 13 residues long. The germline CDR1 and CDR2 sequences are SGHRS and YFSETQ. CDR3 coding DNA: TGCGCCAGCGGCCAGCGAACAGGGGGGACCCAGTACTTC. Its translation is CASGQRTGGTQYF. The entire variable domain, with the rest obtained from reference TRBV5-1 and TRBJ2-5, is as follows: KAGVTQTPRYLIKTRGQQVTLSCSPISGHRSVSWYQQTPGQGLQFLFEYFSETQRNKGNFPGRFSGRQFSNSRSEMNVSTLELGDSALYLCASGQRTGGTQYFGPGTRLLVL.

This clone occurred a few times. The chain carries TRBV10-3 and TRBJ1-1, with D tentatively TRBD1 (6 bases). Germline lookup yields CDR1 ENHRY and CDR2 SYGVKD. This CDR3 region has 13 residues. The germline V and J ends were trimmed by 10 bases and 1 base, with 13 bases remaining between them. The CDR3 loop is CATGGAPNTEAFF. CDR3 in DNA: TGTGCCACGGGGGGGGCGCCGAACACTGAAGCTTTCTTT.

This clone was detected only a few times. The rearrangement joins TRBV12-2 to TRBJ2-7; the DNA was not compared with TRBD1, the D call given in the table. TRBV12-2 is a documented pseudogene. The CDR3 is 17 amino acids. CDR3 in amino acids: CASRPTRRGQPSYEQYF. DNA for the CDR3: TGTGCAAGTCGCCCCACACGACGAGGACAGCCCTCCTACGAGCAGTACTTC.

The V call is TRBV6-5, the J call TRBJ2-6; D perhaps matches TRBD2 (5 bases). CDR3 size: 14 residues. The germline CDR1 and CDR2 sequences are MNHEY and SVGAGI. Trimming left V 7 bases short and J 4 bases short, with 11 bases between. In DNA, the CDR3 is TGTGCCAGCAACGAGGGATCCGGGGCCAACGTCCTGACTTTC. This codes for CASNEGSGANVLTF.

This clone turned up a few times. This chain uses TRBV5-1 with TRBJ1-4; 9 bases match TRBD1. This CDR3 contains 16 residues. V was clipped by 4 bases and J by 2 bases; unmatched bases: 6. The germline CDR1 and CDR2 sequences are SGHRS and YFSETQ. CDR3 protein: CASSVGQGSTNEKLFF. The CDR3 region has the DNA TGCGCCAGCAGCGTCGGACAGGGGAGTACTAATGAAAAACTGTTTTTT.

This clone was counted a few times. The CDR3 DNA sequence: TGCGCCAGCAGCCGTAGCGGGGTGACCCCCGACGAGCAGTACTTC. Amino acid sequence: CASSRSGVTPDEQYF. V is TRBV5-1 and J is TRBJ2-7, with 8 positions matching TRBD2. Per germline, CDR1 SGHRS and CDR2 YFSETQ. With V trimmed by 4 bases and J by 5 bases, 11 bases remained unmatched. CDR3 length equals 15 residues.

This clone was seen a few times. The chain has TRBV2 and TRBJ1-5, with 8 positions matching TRBD1. J was trimmed by 6 bases and V by 3 bases; bases with no gene match: 4. The CDR3 covers 14 residues. Germline V CDR1 and CDR2: SNHLY, FYNNEI. The CDR3 spells CASSDADRVQPQHF. DNA for the CDR3: TGTGCCAGCAGTGATGCGGACAGGGTTCAGCCCCAGCATTTT.

The genes are TRBV7-9 and TRBJ2-7; TRBD2 matches 12 bases. The CDR3 totals 15 residues. The germline CDR1 and CDR2 sequences are SEHNR and FQNEAQ (reference sequence). The trim removed 4 bases at V and 3 bases at J, leaving 4 bases unmatched. DNA of the CDR3: TGTGCCAGCAGCTATACTAGCGGGGGGAACTACGAGCAGTACTTC. It encodes CASSYTSGGNYEQYF.

This clone occurred a few times. V gene TRBV11-2 combines with J gene TRBJ2-1; 8 bases map to TRBD2. V lost 1 base and J lost 12; bases outside the gene matches: 5. The CDR3 sequence is 13 residues long. Germline lookup yields CDR1 SGHAT and CDR2 FQNNGV. The CDR3 nucleotides read TGTGCCAGCAGCTTAGCACTAGCGGAAGGGCAGTTCTTC. It codes for CASSLALAEGQFF.

This chain joins TRBV19 and TRBJ1-1; TRBD1 is a possible D gene (5 bases). The CDR3 contains 13 residues. The V gene's germline CDR1 is LNHDA and CDR2 SQIVND (reference sequence). Trimming shortened V by 7 bases and J by 4 bases, and 13 bases separated the two germline ends. As DNA, the CDR3 is TGTGCCAGTACCCTTCAGGGCCCCACTGAAGCTTTCTTT. This codes for CASTLQGPTEAFF.

This clone has a handful of counts. The chain recombines TRBV18 with TRBJ1-6; D ambiguous. Deletions cut 1 base from V and 7 bases from J, with 14 bases between. The CDR3 totals 16 residues. The V gene's germline CDR1 is KGHSH and CDR2 LQKENI. The CDR3 region is CASSPRTPGANSPLHF. CDR3 sequence (DNA): TGTGCCAGCTCACCACGAACACCGGGAGCGAATTCACCCCTCCACTTT.

Only a few counts were recorded for this clone. The rearrangement links TRBV7-2 to TRBJ1-3; D remains unclear. The CDR3 consists of 16 residues. Germline-derived CDR1 and CDR2 are SGHTA and FQGNSA. V dropped 1 base and J dropped 4 bases, with 14 bases sitting between them. CDR3 DNA: TGTGCCAGCAGCTTAGGCGAAGGTGCGGGGGGAAACACCATATATTTT. Translated, it gives CASSLGEGAGGNTIYF.

This clone was seen a handful of times. This chain uses TRBV6-5 with TRBJ2-5; D may be TRBD2 (5 bases). V gave up 4 bases and J gave up 11 bases, with 11 bases separating them. CDR1 and CDR2 from the germline V gene are MNHEY and SVGAGI. The CDR3 is 11 amino acids. Here the CDR3 DNA reads TGTGCCAGCAGTTCCCGCTGGGAGCAGTACTTC. Protein sequence: CASSSRWEQYF.

This clone was picked up a small number of times. V is TRBV27 and J is TRBJ2-7, with 11 nucleotides matching TRBD1. V lost 7 bases, J lost 4 bases, and 9 bases stayed unmatched. The CDR3 is made up of 15 amino acids. In germline, CDR1 is MNHEY, CDR2 SMNVEV (reference sequence). The CDR3 loop is CASTESRDRGYEQYF. The DNA of the CDR3 is TGTGCCAGCACCGAATCCCGGGACAGGGGGTACGAGCAGTACTTC.

This clone has just a few counts. The J gene is TRBJ2-5, the V gene TRBV5-4; D remains unclear. V dropped 2 bases and J dropped 2 bases, with 10 bases sitting between them. The CDR3 length is 14 residues. The germline gives CDR1 SGHNT, CDR2 YYREEE (reference sequence). CDR3 protein: CASSLNRVQETQYF. In DNA, the CDR3 is TGTGCCAGCAGCTTAAATCGGGTTCAAGAGACCCAGTACTTC.

This clone turned up a few times. The chain joins TRBV5-1 to TRBJ1-2; TRBD1 agrees at 12 bases. Germline CDR1 is SGHRS and CDR2 is YFSETQ. The CDR3 totals 15 residues. V shed 4 bases, J shed 7 bases, and the junction held 8 bases outside the gene matches. The CDR3 DNA reads as TGCGCCAGCAGCGCGGGACAGGGGGCGCATACTGGCTACACCTTC. This translates into CASSAGQGAHTGYTF.

This clone has just a few counts. The CDR3 loop is CASSIVNRQETQYF. CDR3 nucleotide sequence: TGTGCCAGTAGTATAGTAAACAGGCAAGAGACCCAGTACTTC. J is TRBJ2-5 and V is TRBV19; tentative D call: TRBD1 (5 bases). The V end was cut by 1 base, the J end by 2 bases, with 8 bases between. From germline, CDR1 is LNHDA and CDR2 SQIVND (reference sequence). The CDR3 covers 14 residues. The full variable domain, in which reference TRBV19 and TRBJ2-5 provide the parts outside the CDR3, is DGGITQSPKYLFRKEGQNVTLSCEQNLNHDAMYWYRQDPGQGLRLIYYSQIVNDFQKGDIAEGYSVSREKKESFPLTVTSAQKNPTAFYLCASSIVNRQETQYFGPGTRLLVL.

In its sample, this clone was seen a few times. The chain uses TRBV18 and TRBJ2-7, with 11 bases that match TRBD2. V lost 6 bases and J lost 6; bases outside the gene matches: 7. CDR1 is KGHSH, CDR2 LQKENI, per germline. The CDR3 loop spans 14 amino acids. CDR3 nucleotides: TGTGCCAGCTCGGCCGGGACTAGCGGAGTCGAGCAGTACTTC. Translating it yields CASSAGTSGVEQYF.

In this sample, this clone turned up a few times. This chain links TRBV2 with TRBJ2-5, with 7 bases that match TRBD1. The CDR3 contains 17 residues. CDR1 SNHLY and CDR2 FYNNEI come from the germline V gene. J gave up 4 bases and V 2 bases, and 13 bases lay outside the gene matches. CDR3 region: CASSEWGSGGRRETQYF. CDR3 bases: TGTGCCAGCAGTGAATGGGGGTCAGGGGGACGTAGAGAGACCCAGTACTTC.